These 19 T cell receptor beta chains came from one sample sequenced in a study of blood T cell repertoires in COVID-19. TCRdb's copy holds only in-frame clones and misses some; the assay was immunoSEQ multiplex PCR. Among approximately 210,000 clones listed, about 76% were seen once. The sequenced sample was PBMCs or T cells enriched from blood (not recorded which). The receptors here all came from a woman aged 45-60 years with acute COVID-19.

This chain joins TRBV30 and TRBJ2-7, with TRBD2 identical over 9 bases. V trimming: 1 base; J trimming: 0 bases; junction bases outside the gene matches: 4. CDR3 length equals 15 residues. In germline, CDR1 is GTSNPN, CDR2 SVGIG (reference sequence). CDR3 DNA sequence: TGTGCCTGGAGTGCCTTTAGCGGGAGCTCCTACGAGCAGTACTTC. Protein product: CAWSAFSGSSYEQYF. The full variable domain, with the rest looked up from reference TRBV30 and TRBJ2-7, is SQTIHQWPATLVQPVGSPLSLECTVEGTSNPNLYWYRQAAGRGLQLLFYSVGIGQISSEVPQNLSASRPQDRQFILSSKKLLLSDSGFYLCAWSAFSGSSYEQYFGPGTRLTVT.

CDR3 bases: TGCGCCAGCAGCTTCGAAGGGGCTGGCAATCAGCCCCAGCATTTT. Translated, it gives CASSFEGAGNQPQHF. The chain joins TRBV5-1 to TRBJ1-5, with a weak D call TRBD1 (5 bases). The V end lost 2 bases, the J end lost 2 bases, and 11 bases lay between the germline ends. Germline V gene data show CDR1 as SGHRS and CDR2 as YFSETQ. This CDR3 is 15 amino acids long.

A note on this clone: A junction end diverges from the germline sequence, so it may reflect a read error. Other DNA sequences from this sample encode an identical CDR3 as well. This sequence joins TRBV5-8 and TRBJ2-7; the D gene is possibly TRBD1 (6 bases). The CDR3 consists of 15 residues. Germline V gene sequence: CDR1 SGHTS, CDR2 YDEGEE. CDR3 coding DNA: TGTGCTAGCAGCTTCTCGGGCAGGGGATCCTACGAGCAGTACTTC. The encoded protein is CASSFSGRGSYEQYF.

The chain combines TRBV4-1 with TRBJ1-6, with TRBD1 as a possible D gene (5 bases). Germline V gives CDR1 MGHRA, CDR2 YSYEKL. Trimming took off 2 bases at V and 7 bases at J, with 21 bases between the two ends. This CDR3 has 18 amino acids. The CDR3 DNA reads TGCGCCAGCAGCCAATTCGGGCCGCAGGGCGCAGAGAATTCACCCCTCCACTTT. It codes for CASSQFGPQGAENSPLHF.

This clone was recorded a few times. The rearrangement joins TRBV3-1 (or the pseudogene TRBV3-2) to TRBJ2-1; the D gene is possibly TRBD1 (5 bases). V lost 4 bases, J lost 12 bases, and 13 bases lay in between. Germline CDR1 LGHDT, CDR2 YNNKEL (reference sequence). This CDR3 contains 12 residues. This chain's CDR3 is CASSPGHGRQFF. The CDR3, as DNA: TGTGCCAGCAGCCCCGGACATGGTAGGCAGTTCTTC.

The CDR3 reads CAWSDSGTGGNQPQHF. The CDR3 DNA follows: TGTGCCTGGAGTGACAGCGGGACAGGGGGCAATCAGCCCCAGCATTTT. The rearrangement links TRBV30 to TRBJ1-5; 10 bases align to TRBD1. This CDR3 is 16 amino acids long. Germline V lookup: CDR1 GTSNPN, CDR2 SVGIG (reference sequence). V trimming: 1 base; J trimming: 2 bases; junction bases outside the gene matches: 5.

This clone came up once. The rearrangement joins TRBV6-6 to TRBJ1-2, with D perhaps TRBD1 (5 bases). Trimming took 8 bases from V and 5 from J, leaving 18 bases between them. Germline V lookup: CDR1 MNHNY, CDR2 SVGAGI (reference sequence). The CDR3 has 14 amino acids. The CDR3, as DNA: TGTGCCAGCGAACGGGTGAACACAGGATATGGCTACACCTTC. Its translation is CASERVNTGYGYTF.

The genes are TRBV2 and TRBJ1-2; a weak D match, TRBD1 (5 bases). Between the trimmed V and J ends, which lost 4 bases and 0 bases, there was a span of 9 bases. Germline CDR1 is SNHLY and CDR2 is FYNNEI. This CDR3 comprises 14 residues. CDR3 amino acids: CASSGGGANYGYTF. The CDR3 DNA reads as TGTGCCAGCAGTGGCGGGGGTGCTAACTATGGCTACACCTTC.

The V gene is TRBV14, the J gene TRBJ2-3; D is ambiguous. V was shortened by 0 bases and J by 4 bases, with 11 bases between the two germline ends. This CDR3 contains 15 residues. Germline V CDR1 and CDR2: SGHDN, FVKESK. The CDR3 reads CASSQDLRRSDTQYF. The CDR3 coding sequence is TGTGCCAGCAGCCAAGATCTACGCCGATCAGATACGCAGTATTTT.

The chain uses TRBV2 and TRBJ2-5; 10 bases fit TRBD2. V dropped 5 bases and J dropped 1; count of bases not matched to a gene: 4. The CDR3 consists of 15 residues. Germline values: CDR1 SNHLY, CDR2 FYNNEI. CDR3 sequence (DNA): TGTGCCAGCAGTCCCCTAGCGGGAGTCCAAGAGACCCAGTACTTC. It yields the protein CASSPLAGVQETQYF.

V is TRBV28 and J is TRBJ1-4, with 7 positions matching TRBD1. The CDR3 extends over 15 amino acids. Germline CDR1 and CDR2: MDHEN and SYDVKM. J lost 8 bases, V lost 7 bases, and 13 bases had no gene match. CDR3 residues: CASTLASGGREKLFF. The CDR3 DNA reads as TGTGCCAGCACCCTAGCGTCAGGGGGTCGAGAAAAACTGTTTTTT.

The rearrangement uses TRBV10-3 and TRBJ1-1; 8 nucleotides match TRBD1. Germline CDR1 is ENHRY and CDR2 is SYGVKD. The V and J ends lost 6 bases and 1 base, in that order; junction bases with no gene match: 7. This CDR3 spans 15 amino acids. The CDR3 loop reads CAISTTGTGNTEAFF. The CDR3 DNA follows: TGTGCCATCAGCACCACCGGGACAGGGAACACTGAAGCTTTCTTT.

The V and J genes are TRBV13 and TRBJ1-1; 8 bases agree with TRBD1. The length of the CDR3 is 15 residues. The germline V gene encodes CDR1 PRHDT and CDR2 FYEKMQ (reference sequence). The V and J ends lost 6 bases and 4 bases, in that order; junction bases with no gene match: 10. Here the CDR3 DNA reads TGTGCCAGCAGATCTGGACAGGGACGACGCACTGAAGCTTTCTTT. The encoded protein is CASRSGQGRRTEAFF.

The chain has TRBV12-5 and TRBJ1-6, with TRBD1 identical over 8 bases. Germline V gene lookup returns CDR1 LGHNT and CDR2 FRNRAP. V lost 5 bases and J lost 4; bases outside the gene matches: 4. The CDR3 runs to 15 residues. In nucleotides, the CDR3 is TGTGCTAGTGGTGACGGACAGGGTTATAATTCACCCCTCCACTTT. Amino acid sequence: CASGDGQGYNSPLHF.

This clone came up a few times. The chain employs TRBV7-2 and TRBJ1-1; D unresolved. V lost 4 bases and J lost 1, with 10 bases in between. Germline V gene data show CDR1 as SGHTA and CDR2 as FQGNSA. The CDR3 consists of 14 residues. The CDR3 nucleotides read TGTGCCAGCAGCTCCGGGTTCGGGAACACTGAAGCTTTCTTT. Its protein product is CASSSGFGNTEAFF.

The chain recombines TRBV3-1 (or the pseudogene TRBV3-2) with TRBJ2-3; 10 bases agree with TRBD2. In germline, CDR1 is LGHDT, CDR2 YNNKEL (reference sequence). This CDR3 spans 16 amino acids. Unmatched junction bases numbered 6, after V lost 4 bases and J lost 2 bases. The CDR3 DNA follows: TGTGCCAGCAGCCCGCTTAGCGGGGGGTTCACAGATACGCAGTATTTT. Translation gives CASSPLSGGFTDTQYF.

DNA of the CDR3: TGTGCCAGTTTATTCCCCGGGACTAGAGGCTACGAGCAGTACTTC. This translates into CASLFPGTRGYEQYF. The chain carries TRBV19 and TRBJ2-7; TRBD2 matches 8 bases. In germline, CDR1 is LNHDA, CDR2 SQIVND (reference sequence). The CDR3 has 15 amino acids. Trimming at V came to 8 bases and at J to 3 bases, leaving 12 bases not matched to a gene.

The chain carries TRBV4-2 and TRBJ2-3; 7 bases line up with TRBD2. With V trimmed by 3 bases and J by 0 bases, 6 bases remained unmatched. The CDR3 length is 16 residues. CDR1 is LGHNA, CDR2 YNFKEQ, per germline. CDR3 sequence reads: CASSQAAGPSTDTQYF. The CDR3 nucleotides are TGTGCCAGCAGCCAGGCAGCGGGACCTAGCACAGATACGCAGTATTTT.

The rearrangement uses TRBV12-3 or TRBV12-4 and TRBJ2-7; no clear D gene. V was trimmed by 4 bases and J by 4 bases, leaving 11 bases between them. The CDR3 is 13 amino acids. The CDR3 spells CASSSSTGYEQYF. CDR3 in DNA: TGTGCCAGCAGTTCATCGACTGGATACGAGCAGTACTTC.